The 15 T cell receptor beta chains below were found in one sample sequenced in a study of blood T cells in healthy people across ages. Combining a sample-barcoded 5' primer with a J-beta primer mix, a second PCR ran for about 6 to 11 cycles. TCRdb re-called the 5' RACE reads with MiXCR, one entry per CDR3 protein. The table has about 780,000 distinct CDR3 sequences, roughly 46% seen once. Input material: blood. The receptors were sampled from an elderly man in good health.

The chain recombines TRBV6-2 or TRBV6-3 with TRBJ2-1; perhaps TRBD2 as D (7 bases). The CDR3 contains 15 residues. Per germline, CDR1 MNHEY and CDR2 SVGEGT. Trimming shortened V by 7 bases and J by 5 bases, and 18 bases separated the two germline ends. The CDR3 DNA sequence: TGTGCCAGCACCATGGGGGGCGCGGGGGACAATGAGCAGTTCTTC. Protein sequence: CASTMGGAGDNEQFF.

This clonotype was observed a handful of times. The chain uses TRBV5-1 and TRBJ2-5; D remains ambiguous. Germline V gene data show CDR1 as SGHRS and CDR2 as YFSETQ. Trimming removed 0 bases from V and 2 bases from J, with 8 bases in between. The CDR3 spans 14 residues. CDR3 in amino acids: CASSLDQSQETQYF. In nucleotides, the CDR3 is TGCGCCAGCAGCTTGGATCAGTCGCAAGAGACCCAGTACTTC.

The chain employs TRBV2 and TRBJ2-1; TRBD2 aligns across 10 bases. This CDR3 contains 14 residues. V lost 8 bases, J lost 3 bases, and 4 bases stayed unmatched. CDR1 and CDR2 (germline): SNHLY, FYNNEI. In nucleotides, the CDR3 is TGTGCCAGCGCCGGGACTAGCGTCTACAATGAGCAGTTCTTC. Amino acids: CASAGTSVYNEQFF.

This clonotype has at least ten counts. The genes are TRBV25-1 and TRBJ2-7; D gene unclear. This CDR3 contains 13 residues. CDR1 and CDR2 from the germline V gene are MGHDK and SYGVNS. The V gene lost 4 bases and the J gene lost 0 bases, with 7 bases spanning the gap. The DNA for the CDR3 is TGTGCCAGCAGTGGCAGGAGCTCCTACGAGCAGTACTTC. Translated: CASSGRSSYEQYF.

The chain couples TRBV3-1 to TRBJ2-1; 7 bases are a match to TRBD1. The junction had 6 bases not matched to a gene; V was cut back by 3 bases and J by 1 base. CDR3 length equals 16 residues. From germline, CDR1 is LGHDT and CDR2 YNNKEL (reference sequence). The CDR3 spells CASSHRRTGSYNEQFF. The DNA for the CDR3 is TGTGCCAGCAGCCACCGGCGGACAGGTTCCTACAATGAGCAGTTCTTC.

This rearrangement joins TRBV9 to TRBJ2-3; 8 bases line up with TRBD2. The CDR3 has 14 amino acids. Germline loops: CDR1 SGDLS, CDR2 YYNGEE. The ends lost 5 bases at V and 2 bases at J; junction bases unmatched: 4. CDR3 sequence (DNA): TGTGCCAGCAGTATAGCGGGATACACAGATACGCAGTATTTT. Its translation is CASSIAGYTDTQYF.

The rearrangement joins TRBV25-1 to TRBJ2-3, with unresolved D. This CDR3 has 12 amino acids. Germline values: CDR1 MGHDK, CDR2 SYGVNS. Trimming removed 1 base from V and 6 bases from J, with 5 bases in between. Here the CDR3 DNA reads TGTGCCAGCAGTGAATTTGACGATACGCAGTATTTT. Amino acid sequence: CASSEFDDTQYF.

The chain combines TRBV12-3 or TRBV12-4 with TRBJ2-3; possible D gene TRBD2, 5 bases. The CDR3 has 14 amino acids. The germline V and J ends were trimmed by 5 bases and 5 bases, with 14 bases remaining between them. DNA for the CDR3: TGTGCCAGCAGTGCTAGAGGGAGAGAAGATACGCAGTATTTT. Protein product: CASSARGREDTQYF.

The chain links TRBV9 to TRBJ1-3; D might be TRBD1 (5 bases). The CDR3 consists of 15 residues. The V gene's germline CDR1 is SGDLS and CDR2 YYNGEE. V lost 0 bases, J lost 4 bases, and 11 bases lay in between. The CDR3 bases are TGTGCCAGCAGCGTAGGATCAGGGCCCGGAAACACCATATATTTT. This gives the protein CASSVGSGPGNTIYF.

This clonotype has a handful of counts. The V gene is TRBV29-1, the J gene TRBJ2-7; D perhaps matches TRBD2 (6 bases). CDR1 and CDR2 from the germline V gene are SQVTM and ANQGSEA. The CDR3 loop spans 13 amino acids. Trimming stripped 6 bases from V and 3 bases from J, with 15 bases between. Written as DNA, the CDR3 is TGCAGCGTACTTAAAGTGGGGGGCTACGAGCAGTACTTC. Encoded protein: CSVLKVGGYEQYF.

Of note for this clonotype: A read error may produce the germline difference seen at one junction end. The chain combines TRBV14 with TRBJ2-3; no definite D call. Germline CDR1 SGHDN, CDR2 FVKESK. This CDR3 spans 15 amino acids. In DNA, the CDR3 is TGTGCCGGCAGCCTCCTTCTCGCGAACACAGATACGCAGTATTTT. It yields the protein CAGSLLLANTDTQYF.

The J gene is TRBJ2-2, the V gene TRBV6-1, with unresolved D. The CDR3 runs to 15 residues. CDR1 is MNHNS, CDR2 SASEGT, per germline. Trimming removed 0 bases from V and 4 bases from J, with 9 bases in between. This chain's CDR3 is CASSEAALATGELFF. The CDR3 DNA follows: TGTGCCAGCAGTGAAGCCGCCTTGGCCACCGGGGAGCTGTTTTTT.

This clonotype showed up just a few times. CDR3 residues: CASSGTSGRQETQYF. The CDR3 coding sequence is TGTGCCAGCAGCGGAACTAGCGGGAGGCAAGAGACCCAGTACTTC. The V and J genes are TRBV3-1 and TRBJ2-5, with 12 positions matching TRBD2. The germline gives CDR1 LGHDT, CDR2 YNNKEL (reference sequence). The CDR3 runs 15 residues. Trimming took 5 bases from V and 2 from J; bases not matched to a gene: 3.

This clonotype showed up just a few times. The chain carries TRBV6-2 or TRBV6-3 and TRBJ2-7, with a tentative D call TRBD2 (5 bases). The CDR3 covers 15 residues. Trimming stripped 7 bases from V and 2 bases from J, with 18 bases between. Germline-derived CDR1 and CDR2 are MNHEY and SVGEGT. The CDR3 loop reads CASNSPPHGAYEQYF. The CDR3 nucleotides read TGTGCCAGCAACTCCCCGCCGCACGGGGCCTACGAGCAGTACTTC.

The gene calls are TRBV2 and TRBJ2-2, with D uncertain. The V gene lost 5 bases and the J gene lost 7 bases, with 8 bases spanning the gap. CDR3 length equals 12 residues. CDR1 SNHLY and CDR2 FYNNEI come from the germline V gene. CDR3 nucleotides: TGTGCCAGCAGTCCCCAGAGCGGGGAGCTGTTTTTT. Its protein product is CASSPQSGELFF.